This is a list of T cell receptor beta chains from one sample in a study of CD8 T cells in Susac syndrome. TCRdb re-called the immunoSEQ multiplex PCR reads with MiXCR, one entry per CDR3 protein. The sample shows about 290,000 distinct CDR3 sequences, 89% of them seen only once. The sequencing sample was made of CD8+ T cells from PBMCs. The receptors were gathered from a human donor with multiple sclerosis. CDR3s include the opening cysteine and the closing phenylalanine or tryptophan. The order of the fields is CDR3 length, clone size, V gene, J gene, D gene, CDR3 DNA, CDR3 protein. The D gene is left open where the match is weak. A row's size may be missing; if present it is once, few, many or a size class.

>15|-|TRBV4-2|TRBJ2-2|-
TGTGCCAGCAGCCAAGATAGGAAGAACACCGGGGAGCTGTTTTTT
CASSQDRKNTGELFF
>14|-|TRBV12-3/TRBV12-4|TRBJ2-7|-
TGTGCCAGCAGCTGGGTCCTGGGGGGCGACGAGCAGTACTTC
CASSWVLGGDEQYF
>14|-|TRBV7-8|TRBJ2-7|-
TGTGCCAGCAGCTTAGCGGCCTCCTCCTACGAGCAGTACTTC
CASSLAASSYEQYF
>15|few|TRBV20-1|TRBJ2-7|-
TGCAGTGCTAGAGATAGGGCCTGGGCGGCCTACGAGCAGTACTTC
CSARDRAWAAYEQYF
>12|-|TRBV7-8|TRBJ1-5|-
TGTGCCAGCAGCTTATTTGATCAGCCCCAGCATTTT
CASSLFDQPQHF
>13|-|TRBV27|TRBJ1-5|-
TGTGCCAGCAGTTTATCCTTGGGCCAGCCCCAGCATTTT
CASSLSLGQPQHF
>14|few|TRBV6-1|TRBJ2-1|-
TGTGCCAGCAGTGAAGATTGGGCGGGAACCGGGATAGTCTTC
CASSEDWAGTGIVF
>13|-|TRBV27|TRBJ2-7|TRBD1
TGTGCCAGCAGTTTCCAGGGGGCTCGAGAGCAGTACTTC
CASSFQGAREQYF
>15|-|TRBV5-1|TRBJ2-1|TRBD2
TGCGCCAGCAGCACCCCCGGGACTAGCAGGAATGAGCAGTTCTTC
CASSTPGTSRNEQFF
>15|-|TRBV20-1|TRBJ2-1|-
TGCAGTGCTAAAATGGGAGAACAGGACTACAATGAGCAGTTCTTC
CSAKMGEQDYNEQFF
>14|-|TRBV20-1|TRBJ1-1|-
TGCAGTGCTAGAGATACCCGGGTGAACACTGAAGCTTTCTTT
CSARDTRVNTEAFF
>13|-|TRBV4-3|TRBJ1-1|-
TGCGCCAGCAGCCTAGGCAGGGTTACTGAAGCTTTCTTT
CASSLGRVTEAFF
>13|-|TRBV12-3/TRBV12-4|TRBJ2-5|-
TGTGCCAGCAGTTTTTTGAGCGTAGAGACCCAGTACTTC
CASSFLSVETQYF
>16|-|TRBV20-1|TRBJ1-5|TRBD1
TGCAGTGCTAGAGATATTCAGGGGGCAGGCAATCAGCCCCAGCATTTT
CSARDIQGAGNQPQHF
>16|-|TRBV27|TRBJ2-7|TRBD1
TGTGCCAGCAGTTTATTGTCCGGGACAGGGTATGCCGAGCAGTACTTC
CASSLLSGTGYAEQYF
>14|-|TRBV19|TRBJ2-7|TRBD2
TGTGCCAGTAGTGGGACTAGCGGTGGGCACGAGCAGTACTTC
CASSGTSGGHEQYF